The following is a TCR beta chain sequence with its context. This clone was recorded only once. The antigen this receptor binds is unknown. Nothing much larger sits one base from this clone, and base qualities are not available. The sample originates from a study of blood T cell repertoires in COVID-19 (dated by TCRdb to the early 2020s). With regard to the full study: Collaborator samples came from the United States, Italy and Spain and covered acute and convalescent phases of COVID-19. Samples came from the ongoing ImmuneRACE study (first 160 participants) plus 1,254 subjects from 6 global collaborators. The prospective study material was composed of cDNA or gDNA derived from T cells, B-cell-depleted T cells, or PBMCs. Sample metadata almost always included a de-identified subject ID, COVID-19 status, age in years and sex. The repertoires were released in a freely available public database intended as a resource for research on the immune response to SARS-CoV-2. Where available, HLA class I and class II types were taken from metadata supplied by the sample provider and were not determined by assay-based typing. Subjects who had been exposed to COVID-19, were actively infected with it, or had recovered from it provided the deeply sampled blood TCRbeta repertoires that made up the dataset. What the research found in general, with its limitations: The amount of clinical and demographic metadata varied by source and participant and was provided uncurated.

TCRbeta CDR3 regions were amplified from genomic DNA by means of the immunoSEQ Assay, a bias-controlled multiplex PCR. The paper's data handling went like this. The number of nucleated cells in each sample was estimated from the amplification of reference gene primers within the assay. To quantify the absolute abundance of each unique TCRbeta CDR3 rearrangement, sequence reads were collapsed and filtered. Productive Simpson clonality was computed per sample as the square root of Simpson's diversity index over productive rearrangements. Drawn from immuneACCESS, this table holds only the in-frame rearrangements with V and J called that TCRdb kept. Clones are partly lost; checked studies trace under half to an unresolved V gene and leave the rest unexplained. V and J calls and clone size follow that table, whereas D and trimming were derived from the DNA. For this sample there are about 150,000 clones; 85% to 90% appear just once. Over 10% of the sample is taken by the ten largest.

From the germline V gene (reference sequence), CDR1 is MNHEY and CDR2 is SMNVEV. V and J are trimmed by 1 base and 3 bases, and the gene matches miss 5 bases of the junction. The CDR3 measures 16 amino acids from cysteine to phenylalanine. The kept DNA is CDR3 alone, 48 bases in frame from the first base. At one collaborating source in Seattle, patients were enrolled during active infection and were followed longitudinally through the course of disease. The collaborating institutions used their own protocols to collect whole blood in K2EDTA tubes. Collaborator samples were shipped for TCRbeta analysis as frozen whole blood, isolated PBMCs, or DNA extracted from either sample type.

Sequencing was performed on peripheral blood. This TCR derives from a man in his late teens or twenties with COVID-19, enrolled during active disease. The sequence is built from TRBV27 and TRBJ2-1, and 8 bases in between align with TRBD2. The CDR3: CASSLWASGFYNEQFF. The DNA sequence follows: TGTGCCAGCAGTTTATGGGCTAGCGGGTTCTACAATGAGCAGTTCTTC.